This T cell receptor beta chain comes out of a study of blood T cell repertoires in COVID-19. As for the study in general: Samples came from the United States, Italy and Spain, spanning acute and convalescent COVID-19. T cells, B-cell-depleted T cells, or PBMCs provided the cDNA or gDNA that served as material.

V shed 3 bases and J shed 6 bases, with 8 bases lying between them. This CDR3 region has 13 residues. Germline V gives CDR1 MNHEY, CDR2 SMNVEV (reference sequence). Original processing methods: Reference gene primer amplification in the assay estimated nucleated cell counts. Data came from immunoSEQ multiplex PCR; TCRdb stores just in-frame clones and leaves some out. V and J calls and clone size are as listed in that table; D and trimming were resolved from the DNA. The profile shows about 20,000 clones, 85% to 95% of them singletons. The chain joins TRBV27 to TRBJ2-2, with D perhaps TRBD1 (6 bases). Specimen: peripheral blood. This TCR was sampled from a woman between 50 and 59 years old with active COVID-19. The CDR3 DNA reads as TGTGCCAGCAGTTTTGGACAGCCCGGGGAGCTGTTTTTT. As protein: CASSFGQPGELFF.